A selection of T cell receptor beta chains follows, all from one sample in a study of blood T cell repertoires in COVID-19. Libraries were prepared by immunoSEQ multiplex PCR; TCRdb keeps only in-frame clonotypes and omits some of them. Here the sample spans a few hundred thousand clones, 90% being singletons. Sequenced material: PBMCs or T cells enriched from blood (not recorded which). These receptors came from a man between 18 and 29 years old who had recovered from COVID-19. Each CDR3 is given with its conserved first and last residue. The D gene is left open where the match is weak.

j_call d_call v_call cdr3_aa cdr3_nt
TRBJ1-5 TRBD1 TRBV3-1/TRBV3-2 CASSRRQGVDQPQHF TGTGCCAGCAGCCGGAGGCAGGGGGTCGATCAGCCCCAGCATTTT
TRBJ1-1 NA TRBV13 CASSWTSRRNTEAFF TGTGCCAGCAGCTGGACTAGTCGGAGGAACACTGAAGCTTTCTTT
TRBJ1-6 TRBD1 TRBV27 CASSLGAGQGYSPLHF TGTGCCAGCAGTTTAGGGGCAGGACAGGGGTATTCACCCCTCCACTTT
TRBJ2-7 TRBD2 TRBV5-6 CASSRAGLAGEQYF TGTGCCAGCAGCCGAGCCGGACTAGCGGGGGAGCAGTACTTC
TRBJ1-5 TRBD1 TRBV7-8 CASTYLSRQGDQPQHF TGTGCCAGCACATACCTCTCGCGACAGGGAGATCAGCCCCAGCATTTT
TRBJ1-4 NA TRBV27 CASSSLPVDKLFF TGTGCCAGCAGTTCTCTTCCGGTCGATAAACTGTTTTTT
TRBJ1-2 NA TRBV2 CASSPLTPSRLWEANYGYTF TGTGCCAGCAGTCCACTGACCCCATCAAGACTATGGGAAGCTAACTATGGCTACACCTTC
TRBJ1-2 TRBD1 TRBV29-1 CSVVTGDRYTF TGCAGCGTTGTTACAGGGGATCGCTACACCTTC
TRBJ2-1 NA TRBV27 CASSLSSVWNEQFF TGTGCCAGCAGTTTATCCTCAGTGTGGAATGAGCAGTTCTTC
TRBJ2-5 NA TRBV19 CASSIRRGQETQYF TGTGCCAGTAGTATAAGGCGCGGGCAAGAGACCCAGTACTTC
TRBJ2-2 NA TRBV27 CASRSAPGDTGELFF TGTGCCAGCAGATCAGCACCGGGGGACACCGGGGAGCTGTTTTTT
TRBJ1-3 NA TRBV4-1 CASSQDAHADTIYF TGCGCCAGCAGCCAAGACGCTCATGCGGACACCATATATTTT
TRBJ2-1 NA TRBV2 CASSEDKEQFF TGTGCCAGCAGTGAAGACAAGGAGCAGTTCTTC
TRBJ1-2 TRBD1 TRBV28 CASSRGQIANYGYTF TGTGCCAGCAGCCGGGGACAGATTGCTAACTATGGCTACACCTTC
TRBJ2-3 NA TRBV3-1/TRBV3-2 CASSQDGTRRRYF TGTGCCAGCAGCCAAGATGGTACTAGACGAAGGTATTTT